Listed below are T cell receptor beta chains from one sample, sequenced in a study of identical twins. TCRdb re-derived calls from the 5' RACE reads in MiXCR, one entry per CDR3 protein. The sample has around 370,000 distinct CDR3 sequences, around 9.7% seen once. The sequenced sample consisted of naive T cells sorted from blood. These receptor sequences come from a woman in her fifties or sixties in good health. CDR3s include the opening cysteine and the closing phenylalanine or tryptophan.

V	CDR3
TRBV27	CASSSMGDRRDAQYF
TRBV10-3	CAITAGLPFYEQYF
TRBV20-1	CSASYGTASSYEQYF
TRBV12-3/TRBV12-4	CASSAWTGGGEKLFF
TRBV20-1	CSATDRTYEQYF
TRBV5-1	CASSRVLAGGIVNEQFF
TRBV20-1	CSASIHSNTGELFF
TRBV6-2/TRBV6-3	CASNGPYNEQFF
TRBV12-3/TRBV12-4	CASSLGLAGGGGSPNEQFF
TRBV30	CAWGGGKGTEAFF
TRBV12-3/TRBV12-4	CASSFREGREKQFF
TRBV7-9	CASSHRSSDGYTF
TRBV6-5	CASSSKPGNTEAFF
TRBV10-3	CAISTEIREQFF
TRBV3-1	CASSQVPGRGQPQHF
TRBV5-6	CASKEGGRNTEAFF